This passage covers 28 T cell receptor beta chains from one sample sequenced in a study of blood T cell repertoires in COVID-19. Measured with immunoSEQ multiplex PCR; TCRdb has only the in-frame clones, and not every one. The table lists 120,000 or so clones, 85% to 90% of them singletons. Sequencing input: peripheral blood. These receptors all come from a woman aged 45-65 years with active or convalescent COVID-19.

The chain couples TRBV28 to TRBJ2-7; possible D gene TRBD2, 6 bases. Germline V lookup: CDR1 MDHEN, CDR2 SYDVKM. V was shortened by 5 bases and J by 2 bases, with 7 bases between the two germline ends. CDR3 length equals 12 residues. The CDR3 region is CASSTGAYEQYF. The CDR3 DNA follows: TGTGCCAGCAGTACGGGAGCCTACGAGCAGTACTTC.

The gene calls are TRBV6-2 or TRBV6-3 and TRBJ2-5, with D tentatively TRBD2 (6 bases). Per germline, CDR1 MNHEY and CDR2 SVGEGT. This CDR3 has 20 residues. Deletions cut 6 bases from V and 2 bases from J, with 31 bases between. CDR3 bases: TGTGCCAGCAGCCCCCGTTTCGAGGGTTGGCTAAAGCGGGCGCAAGAGACCCAGTACTTC. Translated, it gives CASSPRFEGWLKRAQETQYF.

This rearrangement joins TRBV5-1 to TRBJ2-5; 8 nucleotides agree with TRBD2. CDR3 length equals 15 residues. Losses at the gene ends were 2 bases for V and 4 bases for J; bases not matched to a gene: 7. Germline V CDR1 and CDR2: SGHRS, YFSETQ. The CDR3 DNA reads TGCGCCAGCAGCTTAGGACTAGCCTCCACAGAGACCCAGTACTTC. This codes for CASSLGLASTETQYF. The whole variable domain, remainder taken from reference TRBV5-1 and TRBJ2-5, is KAGVTQTPRYLIKTRGQQVTLSCSPISGHRSVSWYQQTPGQGLQFLFEYFSETQRNKGNFPGRFSGRQFSNSRSEMNVSTLELGDSALYLCASSLGLASTETQYFGPGTRLLVL.

The V gene is TRBV24-1, the J gene TRBJ1-5; 9 bases fit TRBD1. Germline V lookup: CDR1 KGHDR, CDR2 SFDVKD. V shed 3 bases, J shed 5 bases, and the junction held 7 bases outside the gene matches. This CDR3 contains 16 residues. The CDR3 coding sequence is TGTGCCACCAGTGATGCTACAGGGGGCTTATATCAGCCCCAGCATTTT. Translation: CATSDATGGLYQPQHF.

The chain couples TRBV28 to TRBJ2-1; no clear D gene. The CDR3 runs to 12 residues. The germline V gene encodes CDR1 MDHEN and CDR2 SYDVKM. Trimming removed 6 bases at V and 7 bases at J, with 10 bases between. The CDR3 region is CASSQPGNEQFF. The CDR3 nucleotides are TGTGCCAGCAGCCAGCCCGGGAATGAGCAGTTCTTC.

This clone was seen just once. The gene calls are TRBV7-2 and TRBJ2-3; 7 nucleotides agree with TRBD1. Trimming removed 4 bases from V and 0 bases from J; junction bases left unmatched: 4. Germline CDR1 is SGHTA and CDR2 is FQGNSA. This CDR3 has 15 amino acids. The CDR3 loop reads CASSYTGQSTDTQYF. Written as DNA, the CDR3 is TGTGCCAGCAGCTATACGGGACAGAGCACAGATACGCAGTATTTT.

This clone was found a few times. The chain joins TRBV7-9 to TRBJ2-7, with TRBD1 matching over 10 bases. Germline CDR1 and CDR2: SEHNR and FQNEAQ (reference sequence). V trimming: 1 base; J trimming: 5 bases; junction bases outside the gene matches: 8. The CDR3 totals 16 residues. CDR3 bases: TGTGCCAGCAGCTTAGTAAGGACAGGGGGTGGGGACGAGCAGTACTTC. This encodes CASSLVRTGGGDEQYF.

The rearrangement uses TRBV19 and TRBJ2-1; no clear D. Trimming removed 5 bases from V and 1 base from J, with 12 bases in between. The CDR3 is 15 amino acids. The germline V gene encodes CDR1 LNHDA and CDR2 SQIVND (reference sequence). The CDR3 loop is CASSPGRGSYNEQFF. CDR3 nucleotide sequence: TGTGCCAGTAGTCCCGGCCGCGGATCCTACAATGAGCAGTTCTTC.

This sequence joins TRBV7-2 and TRBJ2-3, with D perhaps TRBD1 (6 bases). The V end was cut by 5 bases, the J end by 4 bases, with 16 bases between. CDR3 length equals 15 residues. CDR1 is SGHTA, CDR2 FQGNSA, per germline. CDR3 sequence reads: CASSVQGKGPDTQYF. CDR3 coding DNA: TGTGCCAGCAGCGTACAGGGTAAGGGTCCAGATACGCAGTATTTT.

The V gene is TRBV19, the J gene TRBJ2-7; a possible D gene is TRBD2 (5 bases). This CDR3 has 14 residues. Trimming stripped 4 bases from V and 2 bases from J, with 12 bases between. The germline V gene has CDR1 LNHDA and CDR2 SQIVND (reference sequence). CDR3 nucleotides: TGTGCCAGTAGTAACCCCCCGGAGGCCTACGAGCAGTACTTC. Amino acid sequence: CASSNPPEAYEQYF. The full variable domain, its missing parts supplied by reference TRBV19 and TRBJ2-7, is DGGITQSPKYLFRKEGQNVTLSCEQNLNHDAMYWYRQDPGQGLRLIYYSQIVNDFQKGDIAEGYSVSREKKESFPLTVTSAQKNPTAFYLCASSNPPEAYEQYFGPGTRLTVT.

The chain couples TRBV2 to TRBJ2-7; a weak D match, TRBD2 (5 bases). V was cut by 8 bases and J by 5 bases, with 13 bases left in between. CDR1 and CDR2 (germline): SNHLY, FYNNEI. The CDR3 sequence is 12 residues long. CDR3 DNA sequence: TGTGCCAGCCGCCGGGATCAGAACGAGCAGTACTTC. Translating it yields CASRRDQNEQYF.

The V gene is TRBV9, the J gene TRBJ2-7; 12 bases are shared with TRBD2. The V gene end was trimmed by 4 bases and the J gene end by 5 bases; junction bases not matched to a gene: 7. CDR1 and CDR2 from the germline V gene are SGDLS and YYNGEE. The length of the CDR3 is 15 residues. The CDR3 sequence: CASSLASGRANEQYF. As DNA, the CDR3 is TGTGCCAGCAGCCTTGCTAGCGGGAGGGCAAACGAGCAGTACTTC.

The chain joins TRBV2 to TRBJ2-1, with TRBD2 identical over 9 bases. Germline V gene lookup returns CDR1 SNHLY and CDR2 FYNNEI. J was trimmed by 0 bases and V by 3 bases; bases with no gene match: 15. This CDR3 comprises 20 residues. The DNA of the CDR3 is TGTGCCAGCAGTGATGGATGGCGGTTTAGCGGGAGTGGCTCCTACAATGAGCAGTTCTTC. Translated, it gives CASSDGWRFSGSGSYNEQFF.

The rearrangement uses TRBV6-5 and TRBJ1-1; TRBD1 matches 8 bases. This CDR3 spans 12 amino acids. Germline trimming cut 5 bases from V and 7 bases from J; bases unmatched to any gene: 3. CDR1 and CDR2 from the germline V gene are MNHEY and SVGAGI. CDR3 loop: CASSPDRGEAFF. As DNA, the CDR3 is TGTGCCAGCAGTCCTGACAGGGGTGAAGCTTTCTTT.

This clone has a single count. The CDR3 loop reads CASSWDAGGSEYF. The DNA of the CDR3 is TGCGCCAGCAGCTGGGACGCAGGAGGGAGCGAGTACTTC. The chain uses TRBV5-1 and TRBJ2-7; a weak D match, TRBD2 (6 bases). The V end was cut by 3 bases, the J end by 11 bases, with 18 bases between. In germline, CDR1 is SGHRS, CDR2 YFSETQ. The CDR3 is 13 amino acids.

The chain combines TRBV27 with TRBJ2-3; possibly TRBD2 for D (6 bases). V lost 6 bases and J 3 bases, leaving 19 bases between the germline ends. Looked up from germline, CDR1 is MNHEY and CDR2 is SMNVEV (reference sequence). CDR3 length: 16 amino acids. DNA of the CDR3: TGTGCCAGCAGAATATCTCTAGCGCGGGGTACAGATACGCAGTATTTT. This encodes CASRISLARGTDTQYF.

The V gene is TRBV11-2, the J gene TRBJ2-3; 10 positions agree with TRBD2. The junction had 6 bases not matched to a gene; V was cut back by 1 base and J by 2 bases. This CDR3 spans 17 amino acids. Looked up from germline, CDR1 is SGHAT and CDR2 is FQNNGV. CDR3 in amino acids: CASSLGVSGRNTDTQYF. DNA of the CDR3: TGTGCCAGCAGCTTAGGGGTTAGCGGGAGGAACACAGATACGCAGTATTTT.

The J gene is TRBJ1-1, the V gene TRBV29-1, with 7 bases lining up with TRBD1. With 0 bases clipped from V and 1 base from J, the junction kept 5 bases outside the gene matches. The CDR3 totals 15 residues. CDR1 SQVTM and CDR2 ANQGSEA come from the germline V gene. DNA of the CDR3: TGCAGCGTTGAAGATGAAGGGGGCCCGAACACTGAAGCTTTCTTT. This encodes CSVEDEGGPNTEAFF.

The chain combines TRBV13 with TRBJ2-7; 7 nucleotides line up with TRBD1. Losses at the gene ends were 3 bases for V and 0 bases for J; bases not matched to a gene: 2. CDR1 is PRHDT and CDR2 is FYEKMQ in the germline V gene (reference sequence). This CDR3 is 14 amino acids long. CDR3 DNA sequence: TGTGCCAGCAGCTTGGGACAGAGCTCCTACGAGCAGTACTTC. Residues: CASSLGQSSYEQYF.

The chain recombines TRBV10-3 with TRBJ1-2; 9 bases map to TRBD1. This CDR3 comprises 15 residues. V shed 3 bases and J 5 bases; nucleotides not matched to a gene: 7. The V gene's germline CDR1 is ENHRY and CDR2 SYGVKD. The CDR3 spells CAISDGPGTGYGYTF. CDR3 nucleotide sequence: TGTGCCATCAGTGATGGCCCCGGGACAGGGTATGGCTACACCTTC.

CDR3 DNA sequence: TGTGCCAGTTCTGGACTCAGTGAGCAGTTCTTC. Protein sequence: CASSGLSEQFF. The chain joins TRBV27 to TRBJ2-1; D may be TRBD2 (5 bases). Trimming left V 9 bases short and J 9 bases short, with 12 bases between. Germline CDR1 and CDR2: MNHEY and SMNVEV (reference sequence). The CDR3 consists of 11 residues.

The J gene is TRBJ2-3, the V gene TRBV7-8; 10 bases agree with TRBD2. This CDR3 contains 19 residues. Trimming removed 1 base from V and 6 bases from J; junction bases left unmatched: 16. The V gene's germline CDR1 is SGHVS and CDR2 FQNEAQ. In nucleotides, the CDR3 is TGTGCCAGCAGCTTAGGTATCCAGGTAGCGGGAGGAGGTCAGGATACGCAGTATTTT. Its protein product is CASSLGIQVAGGGQDTQYF. Complete variable domain (other parts from reference TRBV7-8 and TRBJ2-3): GAGVSQSPRYKVAKRGQDVALRCDPISGHVSLFWYQQALGQGPEFLTYFQNEAQLDKSGLPSDRFFAERPEGSVSTLKIQRTQQEDSAVYLCASSLGIQVAGGGQDTQYFGPGTRLTVL.

This chain joins TRBV19 and TRBJ2-1, with a tentative D call TRBD1 (6 bases). Trimming took 5 bases from V and 8 from J, leaving 16 bases between them. This CDR3 contains 14 residues. Germline V lookup: CDR1 LNHDA, CDR2 SQIVND (reference sequence). In nucleotides, the CDR3 is TGTGCCAGTAGTCCTCACACAGGGTCCCATGAGCAGTTCTTC. Protein: CASSPHTGSHEQFF. Variable domain in full (rest from reference TRBV19 and TRBJ2-1): DGGITQSPKYLFRKEGQNVTLSCEQNLNHDAMYWYRQDPGQGLRLIYYSQIVNDFQKGDIAEGYSVSREKKESFPLTVTSAQKNPTAFYLCASSPHTGSHEQFFGPGTRLTVL.

The rearrangement uses TRBV7-3 and TRBJ2-2; 13 nucleotides match TRBD2. Germline CDR1 SGHTA, CDR2 FQGTGA. Trimming cost V 6 bases and J 8 bases; bases outside gene matches: 3. CDR3 size: 14 residues. Written as DNA, the CDR3 is TGTGCCAGCAGACTAGCGGGAGGGTCTGGGGAGCTGTTTTTT. It codes for CASRLAGGSGELFF.

The rearrangement uses TRBV3-1 (or the pseudogene TRBV3-2) and TRBJ2-1; 8 bases map to TRBD2. Trimming cost V 0 bases and J 8 bases; bases outside gene matches: 9. CDR1 is LGHDT, CDR2 YNNKEL, per germline (reference sequence). The CDR3 contains 16 residues. The CDR3 loop is CASSQDLLAGPYEQFF. In DNA form, the CDR3 reads TGTGCCAGCAGCCAAGATTTGCTAGCGGGCCCTTATGAGCAGTTCTTC.

This clone was recorded once. This chain joins TRBV19 and TRBJ1-5; 9 bases line up with TRBD1. The germline gives CDR1 LNHDA, CDR2 SQIVND (reference sequence). The CDR3 has 13 amino acids. V shed 10 bases, J shed 4 bases, and the junction held 5 bases outside the gene matches. CDR3 coding DNA: TGTGCCACCCAGGGGACAGGGAATCAGCCCCAGCATTTT. Protein: CATQGTGNQPQHF.

V gene TRBV29-1 combines with J gene TRBJ2-3; TRBD1 matches 9 bases. CDR1 and CDR2 (germline): SQVTM, ANQGSEA. The CDR3 spans 15 residues. The V gene end was trimmed by 2 bases and the J gene end by 0 bases; junction bases not matched to a gene: 3. The CDR3 region is CSVETGGYSTDTQYF. In DNA form, the CDR3 reads TGCAGCGTTGAAACAGGGGGCTACAGCACAGATACGCAGTATTTT.

The chain combines TRBV28 with TRBJ2-7; 8 nucleotides agree with TRBD1. This CDR3 has 13 residues. Germline assignment: CDR1 MDHEN and CDR2 SYDVKM. With V trimmed by 6 bases and J by 3 bases, 4 bases remained unmatched. The CDR3 bases are TGTGCCAGCAGAGGGACAGGAAACTACGAGCAGTACTTC. Its protein product is CASRGTGNYEQYF.